The 14 T cell receptor beta chains reported below all come from one sample, sequenced in a study of T-cell memory formation after mild COVID-19. TCRdb analysed the 5' RACE reads with MiXCR anew, one entry per CDR3 protein. Of around 340,000 distinct CDR3 sequences listed, about an eighth are singletons. The sample comprised PBMCs or a T cell subset sorted from them (not recorded which). The receptors derive from a man aged 18 to 29 who had mild COVID-19 (a few samples of this study predate the infection). Cell type and time point are not known.

This clonotype was picked up a small number of times. V and J are TRBV11-2 and TRBJ1-1; D may be TRBD1 (6 bases). The V gene lost 5 bases and the J gene lost 6 bases, with 16 bases spanning the gap. Germline assignment: CDR1 SGHAT and CDR2 FQNNGV. This CDR3 spans 14 amino acids. The CDR3 DNA reads as TGTGCCAGCAGCCCGAGCTGGGGGGGCTCTGAAGCTTTCTTT. Its protein is CASSPSWGGSEAFF.

CDR3 in amino acids: CSAREGGKETQYF. The CDR3, as DNA: TGCAGTGCTAGAGAAGGGGGTAAAGAGACCCAGTACTTC. The rearrangement joins TRBV20-1 to TRBJ2-5, with D tentatively TRBD1 (6 bases). There are 13 residues in the CDR3. The V end was cut by 0 bases, the J end by 3 bases, with 8 bases between. CDR1 is DFQATT and CDR2 is SNEGSKA in the germline V gene (reference sequence).

The V call is TRBV27, the J call TRBJ1-5; TRBD1 might be the D (6 bases). With 2 bases removed from V and 3 bases from J, the gap between germline ends came to 23 bases. CDR1 and CDR2 (germline): MNHEY, SMNVEV (reference sequence). This CDR3 is 19 amino acids long. The CDR3 bases are TGTGCCAGCAGTTTAGAAGGGGGGTGGGGCGCGACGAACAATCAGCCCCAGCATTTT. Protein sequence: CASSLEGGWGATNNQPQHF.

This clonotype was seen a few times. The chain employs TRBV4-1 and TRBJ2-7; 7 bases are a match to TRBD1. The germline gives CDR1 MGHRA, CDR2 YSYEKL. This CDR3 is built from 15 residues. J gave up 0 bases and V 3 bases, and 5 bases lay outside the gene matches. In DNA form, the CDR3 reads TGCGCCAGCAGCCACAGACAGGGAAGCTCCTACGAGCAGTACGTC. This gives the protein CASSHRQGSSYEQYV.

This clonotype has ten or more counts. This chain joins TRBV12-3 or TRBV12-4 and TRBJ2-1; D gene ambiguous. The germline V and J ends were trimmed by 3 bases and 8 bases, with 5 bases remaining between them. The length of the CDR3 is 11 residues. CDR3: CASSFGDEQFF. In DNA, the CDR3 is TGTGCCAGCAGTTTCGGAGATGAGCAGTTCTTC.

The table lists this clonotype with a few counts. The rearrangement uses TRBV4-1 and TRBJ2-3; TRBD2 matches 7 bases. V lost 6 bases, J lost 0 bases, and 15 bases stayed unmatched. The CDR3 is 18 residues long. Germline V gene lookup returns CDR1 MGHRA and CDR2 YSYEKL. The CDR3 is CASSPFGESGASTDTQYF. CDR3 nucleotide sequence: TGCGCCAGCAGTCCTTTCGGGGAAAGCGGGGCCAGCACAGATACGCAGTATTTT.

This clonotype was seen a handful of times. This rearrangement joins TRBV14 to TRBJ2-5; no firm D call. Trimming left V 1 base short and J 4 bases short, with 16 bases between. Germline-derived CDR1 and CDR2 are SGHDN and FVKESK. The length of the CDR3 is 16 residues. The CDR3 DNA reads TGTGCCAGCAGCCAAGTGCGGCAGGCCCTAGGAGAGACCCAGTACTTC. Residues: CASSQVRQALGETQYF.

Only a few counts were recorded for this clonotype. This chain connects TRBV5-1 to TRBJ1-1; a possible D gene is TRBD1 (6 bases). Per germline, CDR1 SGHRS and CDR2 YFSETQ. CDR3 size: 14 residues. Trimming shortened V by 0 bases and J by 3 bases, and 9 bases separated the two germline ends. The CDR3 DNA follows: TGCGCCAGCAGCTTGGGTGCAGGGGACACTGAAGCTTTCTTT. It yields the protein CASSLGAGDTEAFF.

The genes are TRBV6-5 and TRBJ1-6; D gene unclear. Germline CDR1 reads MNHEY; CDR2 reads SVGAGI. V was trimmed by 9 bases and J by 9 bases, leaving 12 bases between them. This CDR3 region has 12 residues. The CDR3 nucleotides are TGTGCCAGTAGGAGAGAGGGTTCACCCCTCCACTTT. It translates to CASRREGSPLHF.

In this sample, this clonotype turned up many times. The chain couples TRBV3-2 to TRBJ1-1. TRBV3-2 corresponds to a pseudogene. The CDR3 is 14 residues long. CDR3 nucleotides: TGTGCCAGCAGCCCTACAGAGCTGAACACTGAAGCTTTCTTT. As protein: CASSPTELNTEAFF.

Only a few counts were recorded for this clonotype. V is TRBV12-3 or TRBV12-4 and J is TRBJ2-7; 7 bases are a match to TRBD2. CDR3 size: 13 residues. V trimming: 6 bases; J trimming: 3 bases; junction bases outside the gene matches: 5. CDR3 sequence reads: CASSSTSVYEQYF. Written as DNA, the CDR3 is TGTGCCAGCAGCTCTACTAGCGTCTACGAGCAGTACTTC.

The J gene is TRBJ1-1, the V gene TRBV27; no reliable D call. Trimming removed 6 bases at V and 1 base at J, with 12 bases between. The germline V gene has CDR1 MNHEY and CDR2 SMNVEV (reference sequence). The CDR3 totals 14 residues. The CDR3, as DNA: TGTGCCAGCAGCCCCCTGGCAGCGAACACTGAAGCTTTCTTT. It is translated as CASSPLAANTEAFF.

The chain links TRBV29-1 to TRBJ2-5, with TRBD1 matching 10 bases. The V and J ends lost 6 bases and 6 bases, in that order; junction bases with no gene match: 10. Germline CDR1 SQVTM, CDR2 ANQGSEA. This CDR3 has 14 amino acids. DNA for the CDR3: TGCAGCGTCCTTAATTGGACAGGGGGAAAGACCCAGTACTTC. The encoded protein is CSVLNWTGGKTQYF.

CDR3 sequence reads: CASSRPVGVSRDGYTF. CDR3 nucleotides: TGTGCCAGCAGCCGACCCGTGGGCGTGAGTCGGGATGGCTACACCTTC. V and J are TRBV7-9 and TRBJ1-2; D unclear. The CDR3 runs 16 residues. V lost 5 bases and J 6 bases, leaving 22 bases between the germline ends. The germline V gene has CDR1 SEHNR and CDR2 FQNEAQ (reference sequence).